Detailed here is one TCR beta chain. Repertoires were generated with immunoSEQ multiplex PCR, while TCRdb's copy carries only in-frame clones and drops some. The sample comprises around 50,000 clones, about 90% of which are singletons, and 0.2% rests with the top ten. This sample stems from a study of T cell changes during pregnancy in multiple sclerosis. CDR3 length: 15 residues. V dropped 3 bases and J dropped 2 bases, with 8 bases sitting between them. CDR1 is MGHRA, CDR2 YSYEKL, per germline. The sequence was obtained from a female donor with multiple sclerosis, enrolled in a pregnancy study. This sample comprised CD4+ T cells from peripheral blood mononuclear cells, obtained in the second trimester of pregnancy. The V gene is TRBV4-1, the J gene TRBJ2-6; TRBD1 is a possible D gene (5 bases). The CDR3 reads CASSQLGAGANVLTF. The CDR3 DNA sequence: TGCGCCAGCAGCCAGCTAGGGGCTGGGGCCAACGTCCTGACTTTC.